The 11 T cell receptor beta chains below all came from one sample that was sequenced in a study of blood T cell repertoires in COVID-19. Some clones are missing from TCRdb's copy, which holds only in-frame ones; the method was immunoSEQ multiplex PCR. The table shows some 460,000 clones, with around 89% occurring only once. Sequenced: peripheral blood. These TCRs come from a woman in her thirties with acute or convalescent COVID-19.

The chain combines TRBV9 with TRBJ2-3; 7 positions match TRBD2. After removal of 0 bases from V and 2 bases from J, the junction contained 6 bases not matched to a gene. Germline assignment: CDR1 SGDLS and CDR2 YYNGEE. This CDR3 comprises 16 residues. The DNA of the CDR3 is TGTGCCAGCAGCGTAGCCCCGGGGGGATTCACAGATACGCAGTATTTT. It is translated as CASSVAPGGFTDTQYF.

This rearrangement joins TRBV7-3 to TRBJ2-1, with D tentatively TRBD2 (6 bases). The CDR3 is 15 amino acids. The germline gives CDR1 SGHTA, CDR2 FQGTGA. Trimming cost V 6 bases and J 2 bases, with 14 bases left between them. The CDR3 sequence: CASRDGGVTYNEQFF. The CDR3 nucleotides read TGTGCCAGCAGAGACGGCGGGGTGACCTACAATGAGCAGTTCTTC.

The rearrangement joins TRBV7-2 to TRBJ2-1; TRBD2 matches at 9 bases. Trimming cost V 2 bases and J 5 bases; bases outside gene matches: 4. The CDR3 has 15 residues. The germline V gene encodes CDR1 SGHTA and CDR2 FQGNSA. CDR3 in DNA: TGTGCCAGCAGCTTATACAGCGGGGGGAACAATGAGCAGTTCTTC. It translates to CASSLYSGGNNEQFF.

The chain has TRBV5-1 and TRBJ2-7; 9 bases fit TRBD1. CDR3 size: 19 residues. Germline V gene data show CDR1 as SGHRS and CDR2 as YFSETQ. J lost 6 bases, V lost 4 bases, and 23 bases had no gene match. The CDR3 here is CASSPITSGTGRGIGEQYF. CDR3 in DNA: TGCGCCAGCAGCCCGATAACCTCCGGGACAGGGAGGGGGATAGGCGAGCAGTACTTC.

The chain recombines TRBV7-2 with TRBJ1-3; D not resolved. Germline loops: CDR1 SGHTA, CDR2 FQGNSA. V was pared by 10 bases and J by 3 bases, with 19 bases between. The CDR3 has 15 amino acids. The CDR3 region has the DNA TGTGCCACCTCCCCCCCGCGCACGGTTGGAAACACCATATATTTT. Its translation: CATSPPRTVGNTIYF.

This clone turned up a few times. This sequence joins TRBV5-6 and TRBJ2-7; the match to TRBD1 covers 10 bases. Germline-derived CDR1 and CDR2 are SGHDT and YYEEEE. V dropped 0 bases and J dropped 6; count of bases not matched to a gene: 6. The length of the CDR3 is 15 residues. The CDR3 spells CASSLVGQGGPEQYF. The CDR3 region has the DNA TGTGCCAGCAGCTTGGTCGGACAGGGGGGACCCGAGCAGTACTTC.

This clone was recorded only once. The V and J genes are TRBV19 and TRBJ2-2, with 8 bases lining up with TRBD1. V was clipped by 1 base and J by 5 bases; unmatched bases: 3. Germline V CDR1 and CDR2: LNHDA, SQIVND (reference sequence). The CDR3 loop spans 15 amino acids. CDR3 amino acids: CASSIGYRGTGELFF. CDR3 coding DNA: TGTGCCAGTAGTATAGGCTACAGGGGGACCGGGGAGCTGTTTTTT.

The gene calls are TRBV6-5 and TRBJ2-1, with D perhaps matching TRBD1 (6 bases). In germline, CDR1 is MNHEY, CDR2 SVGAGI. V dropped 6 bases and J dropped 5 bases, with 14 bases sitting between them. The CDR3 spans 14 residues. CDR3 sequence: CASSMTGSHNEQFF. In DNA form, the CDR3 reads TGTGCCAGCAGCATGACAGGTAGCCACAATGAGCAGTTCTTC.

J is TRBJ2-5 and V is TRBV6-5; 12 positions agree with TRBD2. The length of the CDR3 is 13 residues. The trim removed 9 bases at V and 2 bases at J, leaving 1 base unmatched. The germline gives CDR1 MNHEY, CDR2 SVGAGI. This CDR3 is CASLAGGQETQYF. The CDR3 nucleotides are TGTGCCAGTCTAGCGGGGGGGCAAGAGACCCAGTACTTC.

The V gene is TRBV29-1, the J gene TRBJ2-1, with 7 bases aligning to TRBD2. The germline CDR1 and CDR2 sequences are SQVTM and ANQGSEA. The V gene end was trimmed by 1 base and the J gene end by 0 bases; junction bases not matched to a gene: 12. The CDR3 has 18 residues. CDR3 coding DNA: TGCAGCGTTGAAGGAATTATTGCTAGCGGAGGCTCCTACAATGAGCAGTTCTTC. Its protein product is CSVEGIIASGGSYNEQFF.

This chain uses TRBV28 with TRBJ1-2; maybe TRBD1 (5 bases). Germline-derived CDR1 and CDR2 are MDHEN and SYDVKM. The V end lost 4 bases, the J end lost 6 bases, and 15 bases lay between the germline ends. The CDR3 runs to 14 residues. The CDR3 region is CASSSGHPKDGYTF. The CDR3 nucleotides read TGTGCCAGCAGTTCAGGACACCCGAAAGATGGCTACACCTTC.